One sample yielded the 11 T cell receptor beta chains listed below, sequenced in a study of CD8 T cells in ankylosing spondylitis. A single record per CDR3 protein comes from TCRdb applying MiXCR to the 5' RACE reads. Here the sample spans a few hundred thousand distinct CDR3 sequences, 15% to 20% being singletons. The sample was blood, either unsorted or a sorted T cell fraction (not recorded which). These receptors all stem from a male donor with ankylosing spondylitis or in good health (not recorded which).

This clonotype was detected once. The rearrangement uses TRBV12-3 or TRBV12-4 and TRBJ2-1; 8 bases line up with TRBD2. This CDR3 is built from 17 residues. J was trimmed by 4 bases and V by 3 bases; bases with no gene match: 11. The CDR3 region has the DNA TGTGCCAGCAGTTTTCTTCCGGACGGGAGGGGTTACAATGAGCAGTTCTTC. Protein sequence: CASSFLPDGRGYNEQFF.

This rearrangement joins TRBV9 to TRBJ2-7; TRBD1 matches at 7 bases. The CDR3 length is 14 residues. Germline loops: CDR1 SGDLS, CDR2 YYNGEE. V lost 0 bases, J lost 4 bases, and 4 bases stayed unmatched. The CDR3 bases are TGTGCCAGCAGCGTAGGAGGGGGCGCGTACGAGCAGTACTTC. This encodes CASSVGGGAYEQYF.

This rearrangement joins TRBV7-8 to TRBJ2-1; D tentatively fits TRBD1 or TRBD2 (5 bases each). This CDR3 is built from 16 residues. Between the trimmed V and J ends, which lost 5 bases and 5 bases, there was a span of 19 bases. Germline-derived CDR1 and CDR2 are SGHVS and FQNEAQ. This CDR3 is CASSPQGAGLNNEQFF. DNA of the CDR3: TGTGCCAGCAGCCCCCAAGGGGCGGGCCTAAACAATGAGCAGTTCTTC.

This clonotype was counted at least ten times. This chain uses TRBV20-1 with TRBJ1-5; a possible D gene is TRBD1 (5 bases). The CDR3 consists of 16 residues. Trimming pared 0 bases from V and 4 bases from J, leaving 16 bases between. The germline CDR1 and CDR2 sequences are DFQATT and SNEGSKA (reference sequence). The CDR3 coding sequence is TGCAGTGCTAGAGATATAGGGACGATATGGAATCAGCCCCAGCATTTT. Its translation: CSARDIGTIWNQPQHF.

This clonotype was counted at least ten times. The V call is TRBV29-1, the J call TRBJ1-1; D might be TRBD1 (6 bases). Germline CDR1 and CDR2: SQVTM and ANQGSEA. V lost 4 bases and J lost 11, with 17 bases in between. CDR3 size: 12 residues. CDR3 coding DNA: TGCAGCGTTGGGACCCCGGGACAACAGGCTTTCTTT. This codes for CSVGTPGQQAFF. Combining the CDR3 with reference TRBV29-1 and TRBJ1-1 gives the whole variable domain SAVISQKPSRDICQRGTSLTIQCQVDSQVTMMFWYRQQPGQSLTLIATANQGSEATYESGFVIDKFPISRPNLTFSTLTVSNMSPEDSSIYLCSVGTPGQQAFFGQGTRLTVV.

V is TRBV14 and J is TRBJ2-7; D gene ambiguous. In germline, CDR1 is SGHDN, CDR2 FVKESK. V lost 1 base and J lost 2, with 9 bases in between. The CDR3 totals 14 residues. CDR3 DNA: TGTGCCAGCAGCCAAGTCACACTACCCTACGAGCAGTACTTC. Translation gives CASSQVTLPYEQYF.

V and J are TRBV20-1 and TRBJ2-1; D gene uncertain. V was clipped by 3 bases and J by 2 bases, with 14 bases between them. Germline V gene data show CDR1 as DFQATT and CDR2 as SNEGSKA (reference sequence). The length of the CDR3 is 15 residues. In DNA, the CDR3 is TGCAGTGCTAGGCCCTCTGGGCTTCCCTACAATGAGCAGTTCTTC. This translates into CSARPSGLPYNEQFF.

A few counts support this clonotype. This chain joins TRBV10-3 and TRBJ2-3; 13 positions agree with TRBD2. The CDR3 has 19 amino acids. Germline CDR1 ENHRY, CDR2 SYGVKD. V lost 2 bases and J lost 0; bases outside the gene matches: 8. CDR3 protein: CAISEGRLAGGTSTDTQYF. CDR3 nucleotides: TGTGCCATCAGTGAGGGCCGACTAGCGGGAGGAACTAGCACAGATACGCAGTATTTT.

In this sample, this clonotype turned up a few times. V gene TRBV5-1 combines with J gene TRBJ2-1; 9 bases are shared with TRBD1. This CDR3 has 15 residues. The V gene end was trimmed by 5 bases and the J gene end by 6 bases; junction bases not matched to a gene: 9. CDR1 SGHRS and CDR2 YFSETQ come from the germline V gene. CDR3 protein: CASRDRDRELNEQFF. CDR3 DNA: TGCGCCAGCAGAGACCGGGACAGGGAACTCAATGAGCAGTTCTTC.

This chain links TRBV11-1 with TRBJ2-1, with 11 bases identical to TRBD1. The V segment lost 5 bases and the J segment 6 bases; nucleotides outside the gene matches: 6. Germline CDR1 SGHAT, CDR2 FQDESV (reference sequence). The length of the CDR3 is 15 residues. The CDR3 reads CASSPGTGGGNEQFF. The CDR3, as DNA: TGTGCCAGCAGCCCTGGGACAGGGGGTGGCAATGAGCAGTTCTTC. Based on the CDR3 plus reference TRBV11-1 and TRBJ2-1, the full variable domain is EAEVAQSPRYKITEKSQAVAFWCDPISGHATLYWYRQILGQGPELLVQFQDESVVDDSQLPKDRFSAERLKGVDSTLKIQPAELGDSAMYLCASSPGTGGGNEQFFGPGTRLTVL.

This clonotype was observed a few times. The rearrangement links TRBV20-1 to TRBJ2-1; 9 bases match TRBD2. CDR1 DFQATT and CDR2 SNEGSKA come from the germline V gene (reference sequence). The trim removed 3 bases at V and 5 bases at J, leaving 8 bases unmatched. The CDR3 is 15 residues long. The CDR3: CSASGSGSRDNEQFF. CDR3 nucleotide sequence: TGCAGTGCTAGTGGTAGCGGGAGCAGGGACAATGAGCAGTTCTTC.